A single sample is the source of the 5 T cell receptor beta chains below, sequenced in a study of T cells in Graves' hyperthyroidism and ophthalmopathy. Amplification of TCR beta CDR3 regions used RNA as the template. The HTBI set primed first-round TCR CDR3 RT-PCR. Using its own MiXCR run on the multiplex PCR reads, TCRdb lists one record per CDR3 protein. Among hundreds of thousands of distinct CDR3 sequences, around 15% were seen once, and the ten largest hold more than 8.5%. The sequenced material came from blood. These receptors were obtained from a woman aged 18-29 years with Graves' hyperthyroidism.

A few counts support this clonotype. The genes are TRBV12-3 or TRBV12-4 and TRBJ2-1; 7 bases match TRBD2. The CDR3 has 14 amino acids. Trimming removed 5 bases from V and 8 bases from J; junction bases left unmatched: 9. CDR3 nucleotides: TGTGCCAGCAGTCGGACTGGGGGGGAAGATGAGCAGTTCTTC. This encodes CASSRTGGEDEQFF.

The chain couples TRBV4-3 to TRBJ2-2, with D perhaps TRBD1 or TRBD2 (5 bases each). Looked up from germline, CDR1 is LGHNA and CDR2 is YSLEER. Trimming took off 4 bases at V and 0 bases at J, with 18 bases between the two ends. The CDR3 is made up of 18 amino acids. CDR3 loop: CASSPGIRDGPNTGELFF. Here the CDR3 DNA reads TGCGCCAGCAGCCCAGGTATCCGGGACGGTCCGAACACCGGGGAGCTGTTTTTT.

This rearrangement joins TRBV7-2 to TRBJ2-1; possible D gene TRBD2, 5 bases. This CDR3 is built from 14 residues. Germline V CDR1 and CDR2: SGHTA, FQGNSA. The V and J ends lost 4 bases and 8 bases respectively, with 15 bases between them. CDR3 in amino acids: CASSYGNGWDEQFF. CDR3 DNA sequence: TGTGCCAGCAGCTACGGGAATGGGTGGGATGAGCAGTTCTTC.

The rearrangement uses TRBV6-2 or TRBV6-3 and TRBJ1-6; D is ambiguous. Germline CDR1 reads MNHEY; CDR2 reads SVGEGT. This CDR3 is 13 amino acids long. V lost 2 bases and J lost 7, with 6 bases in between. The CDR3 DNA reads TGTGCCAGCAGTTACGAACAAAATTCACCCCTCCACTTT. Amino acids: CASSYEQNSPLHF.

The V call is TRBV5-4, the J call TRBJ2-7; possible D gene TRBD1, 6 bases. Germline V gene sequence: CDR1 SGHNT, CDR2 YYREEE (reference sequence). CDR3 length: 15 residues. V shed 0 bases and J shed 2 bases, with 12 bases lying between them. CDR3 nucleotide sequence: TGTGCCAGCAGCTTGGTGCAGGGGACCACCTACGAGCAGTACTTC. Translation: CASSLVQGTTYEQYF.